This T cell receptor (beta chain) originates from a study of CXCR3-negative and CXCR3-positive naive CD8 T cells. The study, taken as a whole, reports: Memory cells showed distinct TRBV-TRBJ patterns, while the two naive subsets matched.

On this clonotype itself: Its antigen is not known.

CDR3 size: 15 residues. Germline V CDR1 and CDR2: MNHEY, SMNVEV (reference sequence). Libraries of TRB cDNA were made by 5' RACE and carried UMIs. TCRdb re-analyzed the 5' RACE reads; it lists each CDR3 protein once, without DNA. Listed are 45,000 or so distinct CDR3 sequences; about 11% falls within the top ten. Sequenced sample: memory CD8+ T cells from blood. The chain uses TRBV27 and TRBJ2-7; TCRdb picks TRBD1, but there is no DNA to check that call. This TCR came from a human donor in good health. Some clones in this sample may be carry-over from other donors' samples. The CDR3 loop reads CASSFKQGAWSEQYF.